This entry features one T cell receptor beta chain sequence. Its antigen remains unidentified. V dropped 7 bases and J dropped 7 bases, with 19 bases sitting between them. The CDR3 runs to 14 residues. CDR1 and CDR2 from the germline V gene are LNHDA and SQIVND (reference sequence). In the PCR, 60 Vbeta and 13 Jbeta primers were used. This table comes from immunoSEQ multiplex PCR, and its TCRdb copy is limited to in-frame clones, with some not included. Here the sample spans approximately 140,000 clones, roughly three quarters being singletons. The entry originates in a study of cytomegalovirus exposure and HLA in healthy donors. The overall study: In terms of ancestry, the Caucasian-associated cluster contained more than 65% of the approximately 400 genotyped donors.

General study points: It emerged from a later analysis that several of the most significant clusters appeared to be linked to common viral pathogens.

Sample: PBMCs. The chain employs TRBV19 and TRBJ1-1, with unresolved D. The TCR comes from a female donor in good health and CMV-seronegative. The CDR3 region is CASTPHGEKREAFF. As DNA, the CDR3 is TGTGCCAGTACCCCCCACGGAGAGAAGCGTGAAGCTTTCTTT. Full variable domain (missing parts from reference TRBV19 and TRBJ1-1): DGGITQSPKYLFRKEGQNVTLSCEQNLNHDAMYWYRQDPGQGLRLIYYSQIVNDFQKGDIAEGYSVSREKKESFPLTVTSAQKNPTAFYLCASTPHGEKREAFFGQGTRLTVV.